This T cell receptor beta chain was obtained from a study of shared clonotypes between healthy human individuals. About the study: Aged 18 to 49, the donors were two women and three men. Study-wide points: Generation probability values for non-shared clonotypes were lower than those for clonotypes shared by all four donors.

V lost 2 bases and J lost 4; bases outside the gene matches: 7. Germline CDR1 reads LNHNV; CDR2 reads YYDKDF (reference sequence). This CDR3 is 15 amino acids long. Comment on this clone: Antigen unknown.

The repertoire was sequenced with immunoSEQ multiplex PCR; TCRdb's copy has only in-frame clones and lacks some. The table has around 690,000 clones, around 90% seen once. Donors, healthy HIV-negative adults, lacked recent acute infections or vaccinations. Only Caucasian adults living in Nashville, Tennessee served as donors. This sequence joins TRBV15 and TRBJ2-7, with 8 bases aligning to TRBD1. The clonotype originates from a man younger than 35 in good health. Some clones in this sample may be carry-over from other donors' samples. The sequenced material came from memory CD8+ T cells from PBMCs. Subset noted: CD45RO+ cells pooled with CCR7-negative TemRA cells. The CDR3 region has the DNA TGTGCCACCAGCAGATCGCAGGGACAGGCGTACGAGCAGTACTTC. Amino acids: CATSRSQGQAYEQYF.